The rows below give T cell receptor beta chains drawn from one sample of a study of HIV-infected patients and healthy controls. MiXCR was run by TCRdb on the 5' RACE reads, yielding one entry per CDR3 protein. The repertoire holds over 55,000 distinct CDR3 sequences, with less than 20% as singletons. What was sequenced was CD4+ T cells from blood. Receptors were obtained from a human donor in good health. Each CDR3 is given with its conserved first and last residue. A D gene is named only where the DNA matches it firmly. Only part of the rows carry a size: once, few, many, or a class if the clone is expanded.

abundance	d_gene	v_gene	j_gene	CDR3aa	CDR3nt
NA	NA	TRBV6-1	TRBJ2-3	CASSEAPGSTDTQYF	TGTGCCAGCAGTGAAGCCCCAGGCAGCACAGATACGCAGTATTTT
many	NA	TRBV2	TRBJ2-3	CASSEGLITDTQYF	TGTGCCAGCAGCGAAGGACTTATCACAGATACGCAGTATTTT
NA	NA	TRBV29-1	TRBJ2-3	CSVRRSSTDTQYF	TGCAGCGTGCGGCGGAGCAGCACAGATACGCAGTATTTT
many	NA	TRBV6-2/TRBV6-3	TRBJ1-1	CASTRQLHTEAFF	TGTGCCAGCACTCGACAGTTGCACACTGAAGCTTTCTTT
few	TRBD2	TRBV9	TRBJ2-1	CASSVSTGGRDEQFF	TGTGCCAGCAGCGTGTCAACGGGAGGGCGCGATGAGCAGTTCTTC
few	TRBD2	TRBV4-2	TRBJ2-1	CASSQERGGLSYNEQFF	TGTGCCAGCAGCCAAGAGCGGGGGGGCCTCTCCTACAATGAGCAGTTCTTC
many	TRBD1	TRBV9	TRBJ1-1	CASSATGAANTEAFF	TGTGCCAGCAGCGCAACAGGGGCCGCGAACACTGAAGCTTTCTTT
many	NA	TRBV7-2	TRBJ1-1	CASSLTVIRREAFF	TGTGCCAGCAGCTTAACGGTCATCCGCCGTGAAGCTTTCTTT
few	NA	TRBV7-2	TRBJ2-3	CASSPPGDTQYF	TGTGCCAGCAGCCCCCCGGGAGATACGCAGTATTTT
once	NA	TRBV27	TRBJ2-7	CASRKARNRAFDEQYF	TGTGCCAGCAGAAAAGCCAGGAACAGGGCATTCGACGAGCAGTACTTC
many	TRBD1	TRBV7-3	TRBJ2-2	CASSRDRGLTGELFF	TGTGCCAGCAGCCGGGACAGGGGGCTCACCGGGGAGCTGTTTTTT
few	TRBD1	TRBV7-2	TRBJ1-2	CASSLGGGQGAYGYTF	TGTGCCAGCAGCTTGGGGGGAGGACAGGGGGCCTATGGCTACACCTTC
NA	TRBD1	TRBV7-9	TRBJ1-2	CASSSDDRGYGYTF	TGTGCCAGCAGCTCGGATGACAGGGGCTATGGCTACACCTTC
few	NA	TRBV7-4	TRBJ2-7	CASSHFRTPLDEQYF	TGTGCCAGCAGCCACTTCCGGACTCCCCTCGACGAGCAGTACTTC
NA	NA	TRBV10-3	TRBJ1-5	CAISESPGAGNNGNQPQHF	TGTGCCATCAGTGAGTCACCAGGGGCAGGGAATAATGGCAATCAGCCCCAGCATTTT
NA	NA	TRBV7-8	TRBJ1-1	CASSLEGHRVDTEAFF	TGTGCCAGCAGCTTAGAGGGACACAGGGTGGACACTGAAGCTTTCTTT
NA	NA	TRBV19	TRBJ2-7	CASSIQGRVGEQYF	TGTGCCAGTAGTATCCAGGGGCGAGTGGGGGAGCAGTACTTC
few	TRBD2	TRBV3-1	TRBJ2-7	CASSQVSGGLYEQYF	TGTGCCAGCAGCCAAGTAAGCGGGGGCCTCTACGAGCAGTACTTC
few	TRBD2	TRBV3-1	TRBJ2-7	CASSQVSGGSSYEQYF	TGTGCCAGCAGCCAAGTGTCGGGGGGGAGCTCCTACGAGCAGTACTTC
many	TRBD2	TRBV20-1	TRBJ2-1	CSARGIAGTHNEQFF	TGCAGTGCTAGAGGTATAGCGGGAACCCACAATGAGCAGTTCTTC
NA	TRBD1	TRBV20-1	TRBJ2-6	CSARGRDRVTGANVLTF	TGCAGTGCTAGAGGCCGGGACAGGGTAACTGGGGCCAACGTCCTGACTTTC
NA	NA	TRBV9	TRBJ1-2	CASSARHSYGYTF	TGTGCCAGCAGCGCAAGACACAGCTATGGCTACACCTTC
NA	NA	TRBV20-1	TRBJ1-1	CSASPPRQGRTEAFF	TGCAGTGCTAGTCCGCCCCGCCAAGGGCGCACTGAAGCTTTCTTT
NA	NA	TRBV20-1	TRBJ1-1	CSALTGNTEAFF	TGCAGTGCTCTAACAGGGAACACTGAAGCTTTCTTT
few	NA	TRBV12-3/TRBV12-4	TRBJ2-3	CASSRGWNTDTQYF	TGTGCCAGCAGCCGGGGCTGGAACACAGATACGCAGTATTTT
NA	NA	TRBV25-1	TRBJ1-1	CASSEGGKGLTEAFF	TGTGCCAGCAGTGAGGGGGGGAAAGGCCTCACTGAAGCTTTCTTT
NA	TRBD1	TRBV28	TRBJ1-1	CASSPDRVVEAFF	TGTGCCAGCAGCCCCGACAGGGTTGTGGAAGCTTTCTTT
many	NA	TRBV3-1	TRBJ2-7	CASSQVPTVTYEQYF	TGTGCCAGCAGCCAAGTACCGACAGTAACCTACGAGCAGTACTTC
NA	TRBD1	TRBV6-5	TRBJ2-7	CASSLQGRPSYEQYF	TGTGCCAGCAGCCTACAGGGGCGACCCTCCTACGAGCAGTACTTC
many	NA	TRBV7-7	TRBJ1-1	CASGQISNTEAFF	TGTGCCAGCGGCCAGATTTCGAACACTGAAGCTTTCTTT
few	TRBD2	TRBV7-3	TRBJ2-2	CASSLTSGGTGELFF	TGTGCCAGCAGCTTAACTAGCGGGGGCACCGGGGAGCTGTTTTTT
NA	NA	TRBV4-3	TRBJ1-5	CASSQDSNQPQHF	TGCGCCAGCAGCCAAGATAGCAATCAGCCCCAGCATTTT
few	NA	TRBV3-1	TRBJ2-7	CASSLTEYEQYF	TGTGCCAGCAGCTTAACGGAGTACGAGCAGTACTTC
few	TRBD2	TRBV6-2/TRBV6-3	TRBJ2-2	CASSILAGGSSGELFF	TGTGCCAGCAGTATACTAGCGGGAGGATCCTCGGGGGAGCTGTTTTTT
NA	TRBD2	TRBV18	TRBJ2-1	CASSSLELAGDFAYNEQFF	TGTGCCAGCTCGTCTTTGGAACTAGCGGGAGATTTCGCCTACAATGAGCAGTTCTTC
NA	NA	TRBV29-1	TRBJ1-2	CSVEVRTYGYTF	TGCAGCGTTGAAGTCAGGACCTATGGCTACACCTTC
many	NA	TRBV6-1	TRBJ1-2	CASRRATTANYGYTF	TGTGCCAGCAGAAGGGCTACGACAGCTAACTATGGCTACACCTTC
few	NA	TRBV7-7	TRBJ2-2	CASSSSVNTGELFF	TGTGCTAGCAGCTCTAGCGTAAACACCGGGGAGCTGTTTTTT
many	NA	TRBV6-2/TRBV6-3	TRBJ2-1	CASSYFPPQGSSYNEQFF	TGTGCCAGCAGTTATTTTCCCCCTCAGGGAAGCTCCTACAATGAGCAGTTCTTC
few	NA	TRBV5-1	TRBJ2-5	CASSLGQAGETQYF	TGCGCCAGCAGCTTGGGGCAGGCCGGGGAGACCCAGTACTTC
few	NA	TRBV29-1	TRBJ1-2	CSDRADYTF	TGCAGCGACCGAGCTGACTACACCTTC
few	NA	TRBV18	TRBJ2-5	CASSPRGVGFPQQETQYF	TGTGCCAGCTCACCACGAGGTGTGGGGTTTCCCCAACAAGAGACCCAGTACTTC
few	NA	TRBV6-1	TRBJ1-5	CASSPDRYNQPQHF	TGTGCCAGCAGTCCCGACAGATACAATCAGCCCCAGCATTTT